This T cell receptor beta chain stems from a study of beta chain features in type 1 diabetes. Purities over 95% were achieved in all sorted populations. The entirety of the isolated RNA underwent reverse transcription, so expressed TCRB transcripts were sequenced. Samples of naive, central memory and regulatory T cells yielded a mean of about 3.5 million reads. Some clones are missing from TCRdb's copy, which holds only in-frame ones; the method was immunoSEQ multiplex PCR. The sample records more than 300,000 clones, more than 12% being singletons. V lost 5 bases, J lost 2 bases, and 9 bases lay in between. From germline, CDR1 is KGHSH and CDR2 LQKENI. The CDR3 consists of 14 residues. This clone was detected a few times.

Sequencing input: naive CD4+ T cells from blood. This TCR derives from a young woman in good health. The chain links TRBV18 to TRBJ1-4, with D unresolved. Here the CDR3 DNA reads TGTGCCAGCTCAAGTGAACAGACTAATGAAAAACTGTTTTTT. It codes for CASSSEQTNEKLFF. The full variable domain, rest sourced from reference TRBV18 and TRBJ1-4, is NAGVMQNPRHLVRRRGQEARLRCSPMKGHSHVYWYRQLPEEGLKFMVYLQKENIIDESGMPKERFSAEFPKEGPSILRIQQVVRGDSAAYFCASSSEQTNEKLFFGSGTQLSVL.